This TCR beta chain emerged from a study of blood T cell repertoires in COVID-19. Study-level background: From T cells, B-cell-depleted T cells, or PBMCs came the material, which was cDNA or gDNA.

Authors' data handling: Counts of nucleated cells, estimated from reference gene primer amplification, were obtained. The protocol was immunoSEQ multiplex PCR, while the TCRdb copy is restricted to in-frame clones and leaves out a portion. The V and J calls and clone size were taken over from that table, and D and trimming were inferred from the DNA. The sample includes roughly 63,000 clones, 85% to 90% of them seen just once. CDR1 is SGHDT and CDR2 is YYEEEE in the germline V gene. Trimming left V 4 bases short and J 2 bases short, with 13 bases between. The CDR3 totals 14 residues. Specimen: peripheral blood. V is TRBV5-6 and J is TRBJ2-7; the D gene is possibly TRBD1 (6 bases). The origin of this receptor is a man aged 45 to 65 with active COVID-19. The CDR3 DNA sequence: TGTGCCAGCAGCGGAGACAGGCGCCCCTACGAGCAGTACTTC. The encoded protein is CASSGDRRPYEQYF.